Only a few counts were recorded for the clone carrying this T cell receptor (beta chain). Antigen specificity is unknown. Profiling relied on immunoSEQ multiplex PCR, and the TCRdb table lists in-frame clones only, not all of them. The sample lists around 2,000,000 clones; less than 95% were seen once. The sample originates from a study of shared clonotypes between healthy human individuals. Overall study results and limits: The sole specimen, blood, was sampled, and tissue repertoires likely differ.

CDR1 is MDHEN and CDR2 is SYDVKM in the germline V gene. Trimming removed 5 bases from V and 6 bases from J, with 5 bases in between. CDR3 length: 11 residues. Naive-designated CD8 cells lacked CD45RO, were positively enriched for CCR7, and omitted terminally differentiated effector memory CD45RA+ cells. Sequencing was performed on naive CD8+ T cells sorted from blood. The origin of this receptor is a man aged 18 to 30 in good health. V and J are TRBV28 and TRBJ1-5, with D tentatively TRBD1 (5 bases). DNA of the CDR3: TGTGCCAGCAGTGGGGGTCAGCCCCAGCATTTT. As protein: CASSGGQPQHF.